Listed below are T cell receptor beta chains from one sample, sequenced in a study of T cell changes during pregnancy in multiple sclerosis. Clones were read by immunoSEQ multiplex PCR, and TCRdb kept only the in-frame ones, dropping some. Among roughly 80,000 clones listed, 92% were seen once. The material was peripheral blood, obtained before pregnancy. These TCRs come from a female donor with multiple sclerosis, enrolled in a pregnancy study. CDR3s include the opening cysteine and the closing phenylalanine or tryptophan. Each record gives: V gene, J gene, CDR3 protein.

TRBV27	TRBJ1-1	CASSFSEGAEAFF
TRBV13	TRBJ2-7	CASSIQGEPYEQYF
TRBV29-1	TRBJ2-1	CSVVRASGGYNEQFF
TRBV11-3	TRBJ1-1	CASSRQGTNTEAFF
TRBV4-2	TRBJ1-1	CASSQDGGAMNTEAFF
TRBV19	TRBJ1-6	CASSIGDTGSPLHF
TRBV21-1	TRBJ1-1	CASSKGLGAFF
TRBV25-1	TRBJ1-2	CASSESAQGVYGYTF
TRBV18	TRBJ2-5	CASSPEQQTQYF
TRBV18	TRBJ1-5	CASSPIRTVTSNQPQHF
TRBV7-2	TRBJ2-7	CASSLEVQGRQYF
TRBV15	TRBJ1-4	CATSRDGSINEKLFF
TRBV29-1	TRBJ2-1	CSVAGWVAGGPNEQFF
TRBV9	TRBJ2-5	CASSVGGLAGGLGETQYF
TRBV4-1	TRBJ2-7	CASSHRRDRAYEQYF
TRBV29-1	TRBJ2-2	CSVDPQGAGELFF
TRBV4-1	TRBJ2-5	CASSQVLGAPQETQYF
TRBV15	TRBJ2-1	CATSIRLHDRGEQFF
TRBV5-1	TRBJ1-2	CASSKGQANYGYTF
TRBV5-6	TRBJ1-2	CASIGTGRNGYTF
TRBV6-5	TRBJ1-1	CASSYSGLAEAFF
TRBV2	TRBJ1-4	CASSEPMGTGGDLEKLFF
TRBV27	TRBJ2-1	CASSLEASSYNEQFF
TRBV19	TRBJ1-2	CASSIEGAGGYTF
TRBV30	TRBJ2-2	CAWDRGLAGTGELFF
TRBV2	TRBJ2-7	CASRRQGAFEQYF
TRBV7-8	TRBJ1-1	CASSLTTADTEAFF
TRBV14	TRBJ1-5	CASSRTGLNQPQHF
TRBV19	TRBJ2-3	CASSISGGAGDTQYF
TRBV4-2	TRBJ2-2	CASSRIVGELFF
TRBV7-9	TRBJ2-1	CASSIGLAGVDEQFF
TRBV11-3	TRBJ1-6	CASSLDQDSPLHF
TRBV27	TRBJ2-1	CASSWDRPRYNEQFF
TRBV7-9	TRBJ2-5	CASSFRDTQETQYF
TRBV7-8	TRBJ1-5	CASSQFRTAYSNQPQHF
TRBV5-1	TRBJ2-5	CASSILRGKETQYF